These 13 T cell receptor beta chains came from one sample sequenced in a study of shared T cell receptors in the human thymus. Repertoires were generated with immunoSEQ multiplex PCR, while TCRdb's copy carries only in-frame clones and drops some. The data contain tens of thousands of clones, about 96% of them singletons. Sequenced sample: thymocytes. Source of these receptors: a human donor.

The chain uses TRBV15 and TRBJ1-3; 7 positions match TRBD1. Trimming at V came to 2 bases and at J to 4 bases, leaving 11 bases not matched to a gene. Germline CDR1 reads LNHNV; CDR2 reads YYDKDF (reference sequence). The CDR3 totals 17 residues. The CDR3 spells CATSRQTSQGLGNTIYF. The DNA for the CDR3 is TGTGCCACCAGCAGACAAACCTCACAGGGGTTAGGAAACACCATATATTTT.

The sample holds one count of this clone. The V call is TRBV6-1, the J call TRBJ1-5; D perhaps matches TRBD1 (6 bases). Per germline, CDR1 MNHNS and CDR2 SASEGT. The CDR3 length is 12 residues. Trimming took off 7 bases at V and 11 bases at J, with 15 bases between the two ends. The CDR3 loop is CASNVQGRAQHF. The CDR3 DNA sequence: TGTGCCAGCAATGTACAGGGTAGGGCCCAGCATTTT.

This clone was seen only a few times. J is TRBJ1-2 and V is TRBV18, with 8 positions matching TRBD1. CDR1 and CDR2 from the germline V gene are KGHSH and LQKENI. The CDR3 loop spans 18 amino acids. J gave up 3 bases and V 2 bases, and 14 bases lay outside the gene matches. Written as DNA, the CDR3 is TGTGCCAGCTCACCAAGGGGGAGGCAAGACAGGGGCCACTATGGCTACACCTTC. This sequence encodes CASSPRGRQDRGHYGYTF.

This chain uses TRBV28 with TRBJ1-2; no definite D call. This CDR3 region has 16 residues. Germline lookup yields CDR1 MDHEN and CDR2 SYDVKM. V was trimmed by 3 bases and J by 3 bases, leaving 17 bases between them. CDR3 nucleotides: TGTGCCAGCAGTTTTTTTTTGGTCAAGAGGGACTATGGCTACACCTTC. This codes for CASSFFLVKRDYGYTF.

V gene TRBV10-3 combines with J gene TRBJ1-1; D ambiguous. The CDR3 is made up of 16 amino acids. Per the germline V gene, CDR1 is ENHRY and CDR2 is SYGVKD. With 2 bases removed from V and 1 base from J, the gap between germline ends came to 14 bases. CDR3: CAISEEVGMKNTEAFF. DNA for the CDR3: TGTGCCATCAGTGAGGAGGTGGGGATGAAGAACACTGAAGCTTTCTTT.

The chain joins TRBV9 to TRBJ2-7; the match to TRBD1 covers 11 bases. J lost 5 bases, V lost 3 bases, and 7 bases had no gene match. The CDR3 is 15 residues long. CDR1 is SGDLS and CDR2 is YYNGEE in the germline V gene. The CDR3 sequence: CASSAGGQGVHEQYF. CDR3 sequence (DNA): TGTGCCAGCAGCGCTGGGGGACAGGGGGTCCACGAGCAGTACTTC.

The chain combines TRBV25-1 with TRBJ2-7; D may match TRBD1 or TRBD2 (5 bases each). V was shortened by 1 base and J by 7 bases, with 20 bases between the two germline ends. Germline lookup yields CDR1 MGHDK and CDR2 SYGVNS. There are 16 residues in the CDR3. CDR3 DNA: TGTGCCAGCAGTGAATCCCTCCGGGACGCCATAGGGGAGCAGTACTTC. This sequence encodes CASSESLRDAIGEQYF.

This chain links TRBV6-1 with TRBJ2-7; D is perhaps TRBD1 (6 bases). The CDR3 runs 16 residues. Per the germline V gene, CDR1 is MNHNS and CDR2 is SASEGT. Trimming cost V 2 bases and J 4 bases, with 18 bases left between them. The CDR3: CASSEWLVGTPYEQYF. Here the CDR3 DNA reads TGTGCCAGCAGTGAATGGCTTGTCGGGACACCTTACGAGCAGTACTTC.

Comments on this clone: Within the sample, other DNA sequences also encode this same CDR3. The chain uses TRBV28 and TRBJ1-6; D call uncertain. The V gene lost 5 bases and the J gene lost 0 bases, with 11 bases spanning the gap. CDR1 is MDHEN and CDR2 is SYDVKM in the germline V gene. This CDR3 has 16 residues. CDR3 DNA: TGTGCCAGCAGTGCGAAGTACAACTCCTATAATTCACCCCTCCACTTT. It codes for CASSAKYNSYNSPLHF.

The gene calls are TRBV10-3 and TRBJ1-4; D gene unclear. Germline V CDR1 and CDR2: ENHRY, SYGVKD. The CDR3 is 15 residues long. V was pared by 1 base and J by 1 base, with 7 bases between. This CDR3 is CAISELLGTNEKLFF. The CDR3, as DNA: TGTGCCATCAGTGAGTTGTTAGGAACTAATGAAAAACTGTTTTTT.

This chain links TRBV11-1 with TRBJ2-7, with TRBD1 identical over 8 bases. CDR1 and CDR2 (germline): SGHAT, FQDESV (reference sequence). CDR3 length: 14 amino acids. After removal of 5 bases from V and 1 base from J, the junction contained 4 bases not matched to a gene. The CDR3 spells CASSPRQGSYEQYF. DNA for the CDR3: TGTGCCAGCAGCCCCCGACAGGGGTCCTACGAGCAGTACTTC.

The chain is built from TRBV14 and TRBJ2-7, with D hard to call. Germline-derived CDR1 and CDR2 are SGHDN and FVKESK. V lost 4 bases to trimming and J lost 0 bases, with 7 bases between them. The CDR3 covers 13 residues. CDR3 sequence reads: CASSLRSSYEQYF. The CDR3 region has the DNA TGTGCCAGCAGCCTCCGTAGCTCCTACGAGCAGTACTTC.

The rearrangement uses TRBV25-1 and TRBJ1-5; the D gene is possibly TRBD1 (5 bases). The germline gives CDR1 MGHDK, CDR2 SYGVNS. This CDR3 spans 13 amino acids. V was trimmed by 2 bases and J by 6 bases, leaving 8 bases between them. The CDR3 DNA reads TGTGCCAGCAGTGAAGCGGGGGGTCAGCCCCAGCATTTT. This codes for CASSEAGGQPQHF.